In terms of frequency, the clone carrying this T cell receptor beta chain is medium-sized. Its target is not known. The sample comes from a study of T cell clusters in autoimmune cytopenias. General study findings and limits: Primary autoimmune cytopenia patients seemingly lacked the physiological T cell clusters found in healthy donors.

TRB was amplified by touch-down multiplex PCR, primer pools A and B combined. TCRdb reprocessed the multiplex PCR reads and stores each CDR3 protein as one record, lacking DNA. Its clone listing holds approximately 4,900 distinct CDR3 sequences. Each sample's input was roughly 250 ng genomic DNA, about 38,000 genome equivalents. These data were likewise used in another study, on T cell repertoires in aging, cancer and after chemotherapy. As that report states: Untreated cancer patients had significantly lower blood TCR diversity than age-matched healthy donors. Healthy donors lost TCR diversity with age mainly through richness, cancer patients through richness and evenness.

The TCR was taken from a human donor with chronic lymphocytic leukemia. The donor label of this sample is uncertain. Source material: peripheral blood.

CDR3: CASSEGGRNTGELFF. The chain carries TRBV19 and TRBJ2-2; TCRdb indicates TRBD1, and absent DNA this call remains unverified. The CDR3 contains 15 residues. Per germline, CDR1 LNHDA and CDR2 SQIVND (reference sequence). The entire variable domain, with the rest obtained from reference TRBV19 and TRBJ2-2, is as follows: DGGITQSPKYLFRKEGQNVTLSCEQNLNHDAMYWYRQDPGQGLRLIYYSQIVNDFQKGDIAEGYSVSREKKESFPLTVTSAQKNPTAFYLCASSEGGRNTGELFFGEGSRLTVL.